These 10 T cell receptor beta chains came from one sample sequenced in a study of shared clonotypes between healthy human individuals. Only in-frame clones appear in the TCRdb table, and some are missing; sequencing was by immunoSEQ multiplex PCR. The table lists about 460,000 clones, roughly 80% of them singletons. Sequencing was performed on PBMCs. Source of these receptors: a woman aged 40 to 55 in good health. Some clones in this sample may be carry-over from other donors' samples.

This clone was detected ten times or more. V gene TRBV27 combines with J gene TRBJ1-5; 7 nucleotides agree with TRBD1. CDR3 length: 14 amino acids. After removal of 6 bases from V and 4 bases from J, the junction contained 6 bases not matched to a gene. Per the germline V gene, CDR1 is MNHEY and CDR2 is SMNVEV (reference sequence). CDR3 sequence reads: CASSWTGENQPQHF. In DNA, the CDR3 is TGTGCCAGCAGCTGGACAGGCGAAAATCAGCCCCAGCATTTT.

To note about this clone: One base separates it from a far larger clone, so it is likely a read error. V gene TRBV18 combines with J gene TRBJ1-1; maybe TRBD1 (6 bases). This CDR3 spans 12 amino acids. The germline gives CDR1 KGHSH, CDR2 LQKENI. Here the CDR3 reads CAGSPGATEAFF. CDR3 nucleotides: TGTGCCGGCTCACCAGGGGCCACTGAAGCTTTCTTT.

The chain has TRBV2 and TRBJ1-5; D is possibly TRBD1 (5 bases). This CDR3 is 14 amino acids long. Deletions cut 6 bases from V and 0 bases from J, with 9 bases between. CDR1 and CDR2 (germline): SNHLY, FYNNEI. The CDR3 loop reads CASRGEYSNQPQHF. As DNA, the CDR3 is TGTGCCAGCAGGGGGGAATATAGCAATCAGCCCCAGCATTTT.

In this sample, this clone turned up once. This chain uses TRBV4-1 with TRBJ2-7, with D possibly being TRBD2 (6 bases). Per germline, CDR1 MGHRA and CDR2 YSYEKL. The CDR3 length is 15 residues. With 2 bases removed from V and 4 bases from J, the gap between germline ends came to 15 bases. CDR3 loop: CASSQLQEGGYEQYF. The CDR3 DNA reads as TGCGCCAGCAGCCAACTCCAGGAGGGTGGATACGAGCAGTACTTC.

Comments on this clone: Different DNA sequences within this sample yield the same CDR3. The gene calls are TRBV29-1 and TRBJ2-7; D is perhaps TRBD1 (5 bases). Trimming pared 2 bases from V and 1 base from J, leaving 9 bases between. The CDR3 extends over 13 amino acids. Germline V lookup: CDR1 SQVTM, CDR2 ANQGSEA. This CDR3 is CSVENRPSYEQYF. The CDR3 nucleotides read TGCAGCGTTGAAAACAGGCCGTCCTACGAGCAGTACTTC.

About this clone: It differs at one base from a far larger clone, so likely a read error. Other DNA sequences from this sample encode an identical CDR3 as well. The rearrangement joins TRBV30 to TRBJ1-5; D unclear. The CDR3 extends over 16 amino acids. CDR1 is GTSNPN and CDR2 is SVGIG in the germline V gene (reference sequence). V lost 0 bases to trimming and J lost 0 bases, with 12 bases between them. CDR3 protein: CAWSVGGDYSNQPQHF. The CDR3 DNA is TGTGCCTGGAGTGTAGGAGGTGACTATAGCAATCAGCCCCAGCATTTT.

This sequence joins TRBV11-2 and TRBJ2-6, with D unresolved. The CDR3 has 17 amino acids. Trimming pared 1 base from V and 0 bases from J, leaving 10 bases between. Germline V lookup: CDR1 SGHAT, CDR2 FQNNGV. This chain's CDR3 is CASSLVGTLSGANVLTF. CDR3 bases: TGTGCCAGCAGCTTAGTTGGTACTCTCTCTGGGGCCAACGTCCTGACTTTC.

V usage is TRBV18 and J usage is TRBJ1-2; no firm D call. The CDR3 has 11 residues. CDR1 is KGHSH and CDR2 is LQKENI in the germline V gene. Deletions cut 3 bases from V and 8 bases from J, with 7 bases between. The CDR3 DNA reads as TGTGCCAGCTCACCGATTGAAGGCTACACCTTC. This encodes CASSPIEGYTF.

This chain uses TRBV6-5 with TRBJ1-1; 7 nucleotides agree with TRBD1. J lost 4 bases, V lost 6 bases, and 2 bases had no gene match. Per germline, CDR1 MNHEY and CDR2 SVGAGI. The length of the CDR3 is 12 residues. CDR3 residues: CASRGGGTEAFF. The CDR3 DNA reads TGTGCCAGCAGAGGGGGCGGCACTGAAGCTTTCTTT.

This clone was seen only a few times. A far larger clone is only one base removed, so a read error is likely. The same CDR3 also results from other DNA sequences found in this sample. The chain uses TRBV30 and TRBJ2-5; 10 bases are shared with TRBD2. This CDR3 is built from 18 residues. Per the germline V gene, CDR1 is GTSNPN and CDR2 is SVGIG (reference sequence). V trimming: 4 bases; J trimming: 5 bases; junction bases outside the gene matches: 19. The CDR3: CAWKGVGKREGRRETQYF. CDR3 DNA: TGTGCCTGGAAGGGAGTGGGAAAGCGGGAGGGCCGACGGGAGACCCAGTACTTC.